This T cell receptor (beta chain) was recorded in a study of T cells of healthy individuals. V lost 6 bases to trimming and J lost 4 bases, with 11 bases between them. The CDR3 length is 13 residues. Germline V lookup: CDR1 MNHEY, CDR2 SVGAGI. TCRdb recomputed calls from the 5' RACE reads with MiXCR, one row per CDR3 protein. The sample yields approximately 50,000 distinct CDR3 sequences, about 15% seen once. The TCR comes from a human donor in good health. V is TRBV6-5 and J is TRBJ2-3; the D is unclear. DNA of the CDR3: TGTGCCAGCAGACCCCTTACCCCAGATACGCAGTATTTT. This encodes CASRPLTPDTQYF.